This T cell receptor (beta chain) was obtained from a study of shared clonotypes between healthy human individuals. V lost 3 bases to trimming and J lost 6 bases, with 15 bases between them. Germline assignment: CDR1 MNHEY and CDR2 SVGAGI. The CDR3 has 15 amino acids. Here immunoSEQ multiplex PCR was the method, and the copy in TCRdb shows in-frame clones only, minus some. The table has approximately 2.5 million clones, 85% to 95% seen once. Specimen: naive CD4+ T cells sorted from blood. Subset meaning: CD45RA+ positively selected. The chain recombines TRBV6-5 with TRBJ2-1; D possibly uses TRBD1 or TRBD2 (7 bases each). This sequence originates from a man between 18 and 35 years old in good health. CDR3 sequence: CASSYGRGRGNEQFF. In nucleotides, the CDR3 is TGTGCCAGCAGTTATGGGAGGGGGCGGGGCAATGAGCAGTTCTTC.